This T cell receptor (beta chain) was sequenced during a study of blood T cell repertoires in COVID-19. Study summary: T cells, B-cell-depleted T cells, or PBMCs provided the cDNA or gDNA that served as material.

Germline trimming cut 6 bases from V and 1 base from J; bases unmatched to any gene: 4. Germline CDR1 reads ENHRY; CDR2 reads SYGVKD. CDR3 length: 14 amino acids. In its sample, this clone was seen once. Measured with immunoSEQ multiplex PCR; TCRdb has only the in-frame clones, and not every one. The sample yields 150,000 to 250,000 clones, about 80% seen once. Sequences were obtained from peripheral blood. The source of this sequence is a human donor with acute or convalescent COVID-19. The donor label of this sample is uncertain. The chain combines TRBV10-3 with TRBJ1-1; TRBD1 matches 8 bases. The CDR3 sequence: CAISRQGPNTEAFF. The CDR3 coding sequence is TGTGCCATCAGCCGACAGGGGCCGAACACTGAAGCTTTCTTT.